The 17 T cell receptor beta chains given below trace back to one sample, sequenced in a study of blood T cell repertoires in COVID-19. The data were produced by immunoSEQ multiplex PCR, yet TCRdb's version contains in-frame clones alone and is incomplete. The data show 200,000 to 250,000 clones, 70% to 85% seen once. Sequencing was performed on peripheral blood. All receptors derive from a woman of 80 years or more with acute or convalescent COVID-19.

V and J are TRBV19 and TRBJ1-2; D perhaps matches TRBD1 (5 bases). Germline V gives CDR1 LNHDA, CDR2 SQIVND (reference sequence). The CDR3 is 13 residues long. V was shortened by 5 bases and J by 5 bases, with 12 bases between the two germline ends. The CDR3 loop is CASSPQGGYGYTF. The DNA of the CDR3 is TGTGCCAGTAGTCCTCAGGGAGGGTATGGCTACACCTTC.

This clone was observed once. The chain joins TRBV29-1 to TRBJ1-2; D remains ambiguous. V dropped 4 bases and J dropped 4 bases, with 19 bases sitting between them. CDR1 and CDR2 (germline): SQVTM, ANQGSEA. The CDR3 extends over 15 amino acids. The CDR3 sequence is CSVVRGQVGGYGYTF. DNA of the CDR3: TGCAGCGTTGTAAGAGGGCAGGTGGGCGGCTATGGCTACACCTTC.

This chain's CDR3 is CASSPGLPSSYNSPLHF. The DNA of the CDR3 is TGTGCCAGCAGCCCAGGACTTCCGAGCTCCTATAATTCACCCCTCCACTTT. This sequence joins TRBV7-2 and TRBJ1-6; the D is unclear. The CDR3 loop spans 17 amino acids. The V end was cut by 5 bases, the J end by 0 bases, with 14 bases between. From germline, CDR1 is SGHTA and CDR2 FQGNSA.

This sequence joins TRBV27 and TRBJ2-7, with a possible D match to TRBD2 (7 bases). V lost 6 bases to trimming and J lost 2 bases, with 20 bases between them. Germline V gives CDR1 MNHEY, CDR2 SMNVEV (reference sequence). This CDR3 is built from 16 residues. The DNA of the CDR3 is TGTGCCAGCAGGAGACTAGCAGGGGTGGAGCCCTACGAGCAGTACTTC. Translating gives CASRRLAGVEPYEQYF.

The chain uses TRBV6-5 and TRBJ1-6, with D perhaps matching TRBD1 (6 bases). V lost 2 bases and J lost 7, with 12 bases in between. The CDR3 consists of 15 residues. Germline V gene sequence: CDR1 MNHEY, CDR2 SVGAGI. CDR3: CASSYGQLLNSPLHF. The CDR3 DNA sequence: TGTGCCAGCAGTTACGGACAGCTCTTGAATTCACCCCTCCACTTT.

The genes are TRBV5-1 and TRBJ2-2, with 11 bases identical to TRBD2. The CDR3 is made up of 15 amino acids. The germline gives CDR1 SGHRS, CDR2 YFSETQ. The V and J ends lost 2 bases and 4 bases, in that order; junction bases with no gene match: 1. The DNA for the CDR3 is TGCGCCAGCAGCTTCGGGACTAGCGGCACCGGGGAGCTGTTTTTT. Its translation is CASSFGTSGTGELFF.

The rearrangement joins TRBV28 to TRBJ1-3; the D is unclear. The V end lost 4 bases, the J end lost 0 bases, and 7 bases lay between the germline ends. The CDR3 contains 14 residues. Germline CDR1 is MDHEN and CDR2 is SYDVKM. The CDR3 bases are TGTGCCAGCAGTTCCCAGTTCTCTGGAAACACCATATATTTT. It codes for CASSSQFSGNTIYF.

The chain uses TRBV7-3 and TRBJ2-3; 7 bases agree with TRBD2. Germline CDR1 SGHTA, CDR2 FQGTGA. This CDR3 contains 16 residues. V trimming: 5 bases; J trimming: 0 bases; junction bases outside the gene matches: 8. CDR3 DNA sequence: TGTGCCAGCAGCCCCATTAATAGCGGGAGCACAGATACGCAGTATTTT. Translated, it gives CASSPINSGSTDTQYF.

Only a few counts were recorded for this clone. The rearrangement joins TRBV7-2 to TRBJ1-5; 9 bases map to TRBD1. In germline, CDR1 is SGHTA, CDR2 FQGNSA. This CDR3 region has 17 residues. V trimming: 1 base; J trimming: 3 bases; junction bases outside the gene matches: 7. In DNA form, the CDR3 reads TGTGCCAGCAGCTTAGTCAGTGGACAGGGGTTCAATCAGCCCCAGCATTTT. Protein product: CASSLVSGQGFNQPQHF.

The chain couples TRBV19 to TRBJ1-1; D call uncertain. V was pared by 6 bases and J by 5 bases, with 16 bases between. The CDR3 sequence is 14 residues long. Per the germline V gene, CDR1 is LNHDA and CDR2 is SQIVND (reference sequence). This chain's CDR3 is CASSVTETDTEAFF. The CDR3 DNA sequence: TGTGCCAGTAGCGTCACGGAAACAGATACTGAAGCTTTCTTT. Combining the CDR3 with reference TRBV19 and TRBJ1-1 gives the whole variable domain DGGITQSPKYLFRKEGQNVTLSCEQNLNHDAMYWYRQDPGQGLRLIYYSQIVNDFQKGDIAEGYSVSREKKESFPLTVTSAQKNPTAFYLCASSVTETDTEAFFGQGTRLTVV.

This chain uses TRBV28 with TRBJ1-2; D gene uncertain. CDR1 and CDR2 from the germline V gene are MDHEN and SYDVKM. The CDR3 spans 13 residues. V dropped 3 bases and J dropped 4 bases, with 9 bases sitting between them. CDR3 nucleotides: TGTGCCAGCAGTTTCCGGGAATCCTATGGCTACACCTTC. It codes for CASSFRESYGYTF.

This clone showed up just once. The rearrangement links TRBV5-4 to TRBJ2-7, with TRBD2 matching over 7 bases. The CDR3 covers 16 residues. The germline CDR1 and CDR2 sequences are SGHNT and YYREEE (reference sequence). Losses at the gene ends were 3 bases for V and 2 bases for J; bases not matched to a gene: 11. The CDR3 coding sequence is TGTGCCAGCAGCTCCGGGACTAACCTGGTAGCCTACGAGCAGTACTTC. The encoded protein is CASSSGTNLVAYEQYF.

This clone occurred a few times. The rearrangement uses TRBV10-3 and TRBJ2-1; the match to TRBD2 covers 9 bases. The CDR3 extends over 12 amino acids. Germline CDR1 and CDR2: ENHRY and SYGVKD. The V segment lost 6 bases and the J segment 9 bases; nucleotides outside the gene matches: 3. In nucleotides, the CDR3 is TGTGCCATCAGAGCGGGAGGCCTTGAGCAGTTCTTC. Amino acid sequence: CAIRAGGLEQFF.

The V call is TRBV7-9, the J call TRBJ1-4, with 7 bases aligning to TRBD1. The J segment lost 5 bases and the V segment lost 5 bases, leaving 2 bases of the junction unmatched. The CDR3 covers 13 residues. Germline V gives CDR1 SEHNR, CDR2 FQNEAQ (reference sequence). The CDR3 is CASSRTGNEKLFF. The DNA for the CDR3 is TGTGCCAGCAGCCGGACAGGAAATGAAAAACTGTTTTTT.

The V call is TRBV5-8, the J call TRBJ2-7; D possibly corresponds to TRBD1 (6 bases). Germline-derived CDR1 and CDR2 are SGHTS and YDEGEE. Trimming pared 1 base from V and 4 bases from J, leaving 24 bases between. The CDR3 sequence is 18 residues long. This CDR3 reads CASSLTRTTGTSGYEQYF. The CDR3 DNA reads as TGTGCCAGCAGCTTGACCCGCACGACAGGTACTAGTGGGTACGAGCAGTACTTC.

The chain uses TRBV4-1 and TRBJ2-3; D may be TRBD2 (6 bases). Per germline, CDR1 MGHRA and CDR2 YSYEKL. V was clipped by 0 bases and J by 5 bases, with 12 bases between them. The CDR3 consists of 15 residues. The CDR3 bases are TGCGCCAGCAGCCAAGATAACCGGAGGGGAGATACGCAGTATTTT. Its protein product is CASSQDNRRGDTQYF.

CDR3 in amino acids: CASSQELAGAHYEQYF. The DNA for the CDR3 is TGTGCCAGCAGCCAAGAACTAGCGGGAGCCCACTACGAGCAGTACTTC. The chain recombines TRBV3-1 (or the pseudogene TRBV3-2) with TRBJ2-7; 11 nucleotides match TRBD2. CDR3 length: 16 residues. The trim removed 0 bases at V and 3 bases at J, leaving 4 bases unmatched. The germline gives CDR1 LGHDT, CDR2 YNNKEL (reference sequence).